The next 29 T cell receptor beta chains were all read from a single sample in a study of T cells in Graves' hyperthyroidism and ophthalmopathy. The TCR beta CDR3 regions underwent amplification using RNA transcripts as the source. When the TCR CDR3 underwent first-round RT-PCR, the HTBI primer set was used. Each CDR3 protein gets one entry after TCRdb re-called the multiplex PCR reads with MiXCR. The sample records over 650,000 distinct CDR3 sequences, roughly 15% being singletons. Sequencing used blood. These receptors were obtained from a man between 18 and 29 years old with Graves' hyperthyroidism.

This clonotype occurred many times. CDR3 sequence: CASSFSDNTEAFF. The CDR3 nucleotides are TGTGCCAGCAGTTTTTCAGATAACACTGAAGCTTTCTTT. The chain links TRBV27 to TRBJ1-1; D gene ambiguous. CDR1 is MNHEY, CDR2 SMNVEV, per germline (reference sequence). Trimming removed 3 bases from V and 2 bases from J, with 7 bases in between. There are 13 residues in the CDR3.

The V and J genes are TRBV27 and TRBJ1-4; D is unresolved. The CDR3 is 17 amino acids. Germline loops: CDR1 MNHEY, CDR2 SMNVEV (reference sequence). With 3 bases removed from V and 0 bases from J, the gap between germline ends came to 14 bases. The CDR3: CASSFELVGATNEKLFF. CDR3 DNA: TGTGCCAGCAGTTTCGAGCTAGTAGGTGCAACTAATGAAAAACTGTTTTTT.

This clonotype was counted ten times or more. This chain joins TRBV27 and TRBJ2-1, with 10 bases that match TRBD1. The CDR3 has 16 amino acids. Per germline, CDR1 MNHEY and CDR2 SMNVEV (reference sequence). The V gene end was trimmed by 2 bases and the J gene end by 4 bases; junction bases not matched to a gene: 5. The CDR3 sequence: CASSLPPGQGYNEQFF. The CDR3 DNA sequence: TGTGCCAGCAGTTTACCCCCGGGACAGGGGTACAATGAGCAGTTCTTC.

This clonotype was seen a few times. The chain combines TRBV4-1 with TRBJ1-5, with D tentatively TRBD1 (5 bases). Germline lookup yields CDR1 MGHRA and CDR2 YSYEKL. The CDR3 consists of 16 residues. Trimming removed 2 bases at V and 5 bases at J, with 16 bases between. The CDR3: CASSQQSGTFYQPQHF. The CDR3 DNA follows: TGCGCCAGCAGCCAACAATCCGGGACGTTTTATCAGCCCCAGCATTTT.

J is TRBJ2-2 and V is TRBV15; 8 bases map to TRBD2. V lost 4 bases, J lost 0 bases, and 10 bases stayed unmatched. This CDR3 has 18 amino acids. In germline, CDR1 is LNHNV, CDR2 YYDKDF (reference sequence). The CDR3 DNA reads TGTGCCACCAGCAAAGGTGGTAGCGGGGCCGCGAACACCGGGGAGCTGTTTTTT. Its translation is CATSKGGSGAANTGELFF.

This chain joins TRBV9 and TRBJ2-3; D perhaps matches TRBD2 (5 bases). The germline V gene has CDR1 SGDLS and CDR2 YYNGEE. CDR3 size: 15 residues. V lost 0 bases, J lost 6 bases, and 14 bases lay in between. In DNA form, the CDR3 reads TGTGCCAGCAGCGTAGTTAGAGCGGTGGTGGATACGCAGTATTTT. Amino acid sequence: CASSVVRAVVDTQYF.

This clonotype was counted a few times. The chain uses TRBV7-3 and TRBJ2-1, with TRBD1 matching over 11 bases. The germline CDR1 and CDR2 sequences are SGHTA and FQGTGA. CDR3 length: 12 residues. V lost 5 bases to trimming and J lost 13 bases; unmatched junction nucleotides: 4. The CDR3 here is CASSHGTGGQFF. In DNA, the CDR3 is TGTGCCAGCAGCCACGGGACAGGGGGTCAGTTCTTC.

The chain has TRBV18 and TRBJ1-1; TRBD1 might be the D (6 bases). Germline CDR1 is KGHSH and CDR2 is LQKENI. The germline V and J ends were trimmed by 2 bases and 5 bases, with 18 bases remaining between them. There are 16 residues in the CDR3. This chain's CDR3 is CASSPSAGVGVTEAFF. CDR3 bases: TGTGCCAGCTCACCATCGGCAGGGGTAGGGGTAACTGAAGCTTTCTTT.

This chain links TRBV7-9 with TRBJ1-5; D is undetermined. From germline, CDR1 is SEHNR and CDR2 FQNEAQ (reference sequence). Trimming shortened V by 1 base and J by 7 bases, and 8 bases separated the two germline ends. The CDR3 has 13 amino acids. The CDR3, as DNA: TGTGCCAGCAGCTTAGAAACCGGACAGCCCCAGCATTTT. It encodes CASSLETGQPQHF.

This clonotype occurred a few times. The chain carries TRBV18 and TRBJ1-1; D ambiguous. Trimming took 2 bases from V and 11 from J, leaving 15 bases between them. CDR3 length: 13 residues. CDR1 is KGHSH, CDR2 LQKENI, per germline. For the CDR3, the DNA is TGTGCCAGCTCACCAGTGTCTGGACCAGAGGCTTTCTTT. Protein product: CASSPVSGPEAFF.

This clonotype was observed a handful of times. A read error may produce the germline difference seen at one junction end. CDR3: CVSSWTGGTDTQYF. The CDR3 region has the DNA TGTGTCAGCAGCTGGACAGGGGGCACAGATACGCAGTATTTT. V gene TRBV6-1 combines with J gene TRBJ2-3; 9 bases align to TRBD1. This CDR3 region has 14 residues. Germline V gives CDR1 MNHNS, CDR2 SASEGT.

This clonotype was counted many times. The rearrangement links TRBV18 to TRBJ2-2; D may be TRBD1 (5 bases). CDR1 is KGHSH and CDR2 is LQKENI in the germline V gene. The CDR3 totals 16 residues. Trimming took off 2 bases at V and 1 base at J, with 11 bases between the two ends. The CDR3 loop is CASSPEGALNTGELFF. The CDR3 DNA sequence: TGTGCCAGCTCACCAGAAGGGGCTCTGAACACCGGGGAGCTGTTTTTT.

The chain combines TRBV24-1 with TRBJ2-3; TRBD2 might be the D (5 bases). Trimming removed 7 bases at V and 2 bases at J, with 6 bases between. This CDR3 is built from 12 residues. Germline CDR1 and CDR2: KGHDR and SFDVKD. The CDR3 protein is CATSGVTDTQYF. The CDR3 bases are TGTGCCACCAGCGGGGTCACAGATACGCAGTATTTT.

This clonotype turned up a few times. The chain carries TRBV28 and TRBJ1-1, with D perhaps matching TRBD1 (6 bases). V dropped 2 bases and J dropped 1 base, with 14 bases sitting between them. CDR1 is MDHEN and CDR2 is SYDVKM in the germline V gene. The CDR3 contains 16 residues. The CDR3 region has the DNA TGTGCCAGCAGTTTAGGAGGGGGTCGGGCGAACACTGAAGCTTTCTTT. This sequence encodes CASSLGGGRANTEAFF.

This clonotype was counted a few times. The genes are TRBV20-1 and TRBJ1-1, with D tentatively TRBD1 (5 bases). The CDR3 loop spans 12 amino acids. Trimming pared 0 bases from V and 9 bases from J, leaving 11 bases between. Germline CDR1 reads DFQATT; CDR2 reads SNEGSKA (reference sequence). As DNA, the CDR3 is TGCAGTGCTAGAGATCGGGACTTCCAAGCTTTCTTT. It specifies CSARDRDFQAFF.

This clonotype has at least ten counts. J is TRBJ2-7 and V is TRBV6-1; D might be TRBD2 (7 bases). Germline values: CDR1 MNHNS, CDR2 SASEGT. Trimming cost V 5 bases and J 5 bases, with 16 bases left between them. The CDR3 runs to 14 residues. The CDR3 region has the DNA TGTGCCAGCAGTTTCGGGGGGCAGGGAAACGAGCAGTACTTC. Residues: CASSFGGQGNEQYF.

This clonotype was seen ten or more times. The chain links TRBV3-1 to TRBJ2-5; 7 nucleotides agree with TRBD2. Germline CDR1 is LGHDT and CDR2 is YNNKEL (reference sequence). V shed 2 bases and J 5 bases; nucleotides not matched to a gene: 5. The CDR3 runs 14 residues. The CDR3 DNA reads TGTGCCAGCAGCCAACGAACTAGCGCCGAGACCCAGTACTTC. Encoded protein: CASSQRTSAETQYF.

In its sample, this clonotype was seen many times. The chain carries TRBV29-1 and TRBJ2-7, with a weak D call TRBD2 (5 bases). Germline CDR1 and CDR2: SQVTM and ANQGSEA. This CDR3 is 12 amino acids long. Trimming took 4 bases from V and 6 from J, leaving 13 bases between them. Here the CDR3 reads CSVASGFSEQYF. CDR3 bases: TGCAGCGTTGCGAGCGGCTTCTCCGAGCAGTACTTC.

Points on this clonotype: This may be a read error, as it is one base from a much larger clone. V is TRBV7-9 and J is TRBJ2-7; D is perhaps TRBD1 (6 bases). CDR1 is SEHNR and CDR2 is FQNEAQ in the germline V gene (reference sequence). Trimming took 5 bases from V and 3 from J, leaving 8 bases between them. The CDR3 totals 12 residues. CDR3 protein: CASSKDSYEQYF. For the CDR3, the DNA is TGTGCCAGCAGCAAGGACAGCTACGAGCAGTACTTC.

This chain links TRBV5-4 with TRBJ2-6; D uncertain. The CDR3 consists of 15 residues. Trimming removed 0 bases from V and 6 bases from J, with 10 bases in between. The V gene's germline CDR1 is SGHNT and CDR2 YYREEE (reference sequence). The CDR3 here is CASSLGAAEANVLTF. The CDR3 bases are TGTGCCAGCAGCTTGGGGGCGGCTGAGGCCAACGTCCTGACTTTC.

This clonotype was counted a few times. The CDR3 reads CASSQGGAGTATGELFF. CDR3 in DNA: TGTGCCAGCAGCCAAGGGGGGGCCGGGACAGCTACCGGGGAGCTGTTTTTT. This chain joins TRBV14 and TRBJ2-2; the D gene is possibly TRBD1 (7 bases). In germline, CDR1 is SGHDN, CDR2 FVKESK. This CDR3 spans 17 amino acids. V was shortened by 1 base and J by 5 bases, with 17 bases between the two germline ends.

This clonotype was found many times. The J gene is TRBJ1-2, the V gene TRBV2; 7 positions match TRBD1. The trim removed 6 bases at V and 4 bases at J, leaving 8 bases unmatched. The germline V gene has CDR1 SNHLY and CDR2 FYNNEI. The CDR3 runs 14 residues. The CDR3 is CASSGDRAFYGYTF. For the CDR3, the DNA is TGTGCCAGCAGCGGGGACAGAGCCTTCTATGGCTACACCTTC.

This sequence joins TRBV4-1 and TRBJ2-7; D is uncertain. The V end was cut by 1 base, the J end by 2 bases, with 12 bases between. The germline V gene encodes CDR1 MGHRA and CDR2 YSYEKL. There are 15 residues in the CDR3. The CDR3 region is CASSQGPSYAYEQYF. CDR3 sequence (DNA): TGCGCCAGCAGCCAAGGGCCCAGCTATGCCTACGAGCAGTACTTC.

V and J are TRBV28 and TRBJ2-1; the D gene is possibly TRBD2 (5 bases). Trimming took 9 bases from V and 0 from J, leaving 18 bases between them. This CDR3 is 16 amino acids long. Per germline, CDR1 MDHEN and CDR2 SYDVKM. In nucleotides, the CDR3 is TGTGCCAGTCCTCCAAGGCGGGCGAGCTCCTACAATGAGCAGTTCTTC. Translating it yields CASPPRRASSYNEQFF.

This clonotype was seen only a few times. The gene calls are TRBV2 and TRBJ1-2; 7 bases line up with TRBD1. The CDR3 loop spans 13 amino acids. Germline assignment: CDR1 SNHLY and CDR2 FYNNEI. The V and J ends lost 11 bases and 7 bases, in that order; junction bases with no gene match: 13. The DNA of the CDR3 is TGTGCCGGGAGGGGACAGCCGCCGGGTGGCTACACCTTC. Translated, it gives CAGRGQPPGGYTF.

The rearrangement joins TRBV10-3 to TRBJ2-5; TRBD1 agrees at 9 bases. Germline V CDR1 and CDR2: ENHRY, SYGVKD. Unmatched junction bases numbered 6, after V lost 3 bases and J lost 7 bases. The CDR3 is 14 amino acids. CDR3 amino acids: CAISEQGARVTQYF. The CDR3 nucleotides read TGTGCCATCAGTGAACAGGGGGCCCGGGTGACCCAGTACTTC.

This CDR3 is CATSDPHRGRNTGELFF. DNA of the CDR3: TGTGCCACCAGTGACCCCCACAGGGGAAGGAACACCGGGGAGCTGTTTTTT. The genes are TRBV24-1 and TRBJ2-2, with TRBD1 identical over 7 bases. After removal of 4 bases from V and 1 base from J, the junction contained 8 bases not matched to a gene. This CDR3 contains 17 residues. Germline lookup yields CDR1 KGHDR and CDR2 SFDVKD.

The sample holds many counts of this clonotype. The chain couples TRBV27 to TRBJ2-7; 12 positions match TRBD2. J gave up 3 bases and V 0 bases, and 0 bases lay outside the gene matches. This CDR3 has 15 residues. Germline V gene sequence: CDR1 MNHEY, CDR2 SMNVEV (reference sequence). The CDR3 spells CASSLSTSGSYEQYF. CDR3 DNA sequence: TGTGCCAGCAGTTTATCGACTAGCGGGAGCTACGAGCAGTACTTC.

This clonotype was found many times. V and J are TRBV18 and TRBJ2-5; D is unresolved. Per the germline V gene, CDR1 is KGHSH and CDR2 is LQKENI. The CDR3 extends over 13 amino acids. The V and J ends lost 2 bases and 0 bases respectively, with 4 bases between them. CDR3 protein: CASSPGYQETQYF. CDR3 bases: TGTGCCAGCTCACCAGGGTACCAAGAGACCCAGTACTTC.